This paragraph reports one TCR beta chain. This CDR3 spans 13 amino acids. CDR1 is WSHSY, CDR2 SAAADI, per germline. Trimming removed 8 bases from V and 2 bases from J, with 12 bases in between. The sample originates from a study of CD8 T cells in Susac syndrome. Peripheral blood CD8+ and CD4+ T cells were profiled by TCR beta sequencing. The study used healthy donors as controls matched for age and sex. Negative isolation yielded the CD8+ and CD4+ T cells, while FACS enriched the TEMRA cells. cDNA came from about 0.5 to 1 ug RNA primed by random hexamers. The CDR3 of TCR beta was amplified by immunoSEQ multiplex PCR across 54 Vbeta and 13 Jbeta. TCRdb re-called the immunoSEQ multiplex PCR reads with MiXCR, one entry per CDR3 protein. Of around 59,000 distinct CDR3 sequences in the sample, around nine tenths were seen once.

This receptor was taken from a human donor in good health. The V gene is TRBV10-2, the J gene TRBJ2-5; maybe TRBD2 (7 bases). Sequenced material: CD8+ T cells from PBMCs. In nucleotides, the CDR3 is TGCGCCAGCTGGGGGGGCGGGCAAGAGACCCAGTACTTC. This gives the protein CASWGGGQETQYF.